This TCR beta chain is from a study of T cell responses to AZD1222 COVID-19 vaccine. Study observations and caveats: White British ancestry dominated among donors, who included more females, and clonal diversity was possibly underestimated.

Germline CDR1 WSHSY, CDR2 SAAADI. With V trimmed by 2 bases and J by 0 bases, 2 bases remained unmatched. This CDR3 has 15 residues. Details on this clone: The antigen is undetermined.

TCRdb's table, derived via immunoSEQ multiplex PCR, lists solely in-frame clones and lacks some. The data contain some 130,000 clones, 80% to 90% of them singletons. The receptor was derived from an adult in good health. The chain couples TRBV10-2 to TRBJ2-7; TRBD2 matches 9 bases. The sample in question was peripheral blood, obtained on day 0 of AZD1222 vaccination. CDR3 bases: TGCGCCAGCAGTGAGGCGACTAGCGGCTCCTACGAGCAGTACTTC. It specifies CASSEATSGSYEQYF.